This T cell receptor beta chain was captured by sequencing in a study of T cell responses to AZD1222 COVID-19 vaccine. Notes on the study in general: Reportedly, close to half of spike-specific TCRs are directed against unmutated variant regions. Clonal diversity was possibly underestimated, and the donors were mostly white British, with more females. Compared with day 0, the breadth and depth of the Spike-specific TCR repertoire rose significantly after two doses of AZD1222.

The protocol was immunoSEQ multiplex PCR, while the TCRdb copy is restricted to in-frame clones and leaves out a portion. This sample carries under 200,000 clones, approximately 90% of them seen once, and the ten largest clones take about 4.5%. Germline CDR1 SGHTS, CDR2 YDEGEE. The CDR3 sequence is 19 residues long. V dropped 4 bases and J dropped 7; count of bases not matched to a gene: 20. As regards this clone: What it binds is not known.

Here the sequenced sample was peripheral blood, taken 28 days after the second AZD1222 dose. The source of this sequence is an adult who received the AZD1222 COVID-19 vaccine. The genes are TRBV5-8 and TRBJ2-1; 10 bases align to TRBD2. The CDR3 sequence: CASSPLAGDPGWTKNEQFF. The CDR3 nucleotides are TGTGCCAGCAGCCCCCTAGCGGGGGACCCGGGTTGGACTAAAAATGAGCAGTTCTTC.